This passage covers 10 T cell receptor beta chains from one sample sequenced in a study of blood T cell repertoires in COVID-19. The assay was immunoSEQ multiplex PCR, and TCRdb's table has in-frame clones only and misses some. The repertoire holds 250,000 to 350,000 clones, with around 89% as singletons. Sequencing used PBMCs or T cells enriched from blood (not recorded which). The receptor set was obtained from a woman under 30 with acute COVID-19.

As to this clone: Additional DNA sequences in this sample encode the identical CDR3. The chain couples TRBV11-2 to TRBJ2-7; D unresolved. The CDR3 has 12 residues. The V gene lost 5 bases and the J gene lost 0 bases, with 5 bases spanning the gap. Germline CDR1 is SGHAT and CDR2 is FQNNGV. The CDR3: CASSPSSYEQYF. The CDR3 nucleotides are TGTGCCAGCAGCCCCAGCTCCTACGAGCAGTACTTC.

The chain carries TRBV3-1 (or the pseudogene TRBV3-2) and TRBJ2-1; 8 nucleotides agree with TRBD2. The V gene's germline CDR1 is LGHDT and CDR2 YNNKEL (reference sequence). The CDR3 has 14 residues. The V and J ends lost 5 bases and 2 bases, in that order; junction bases with no gene match: 2. The CDR3 spells CASSLGLAYNEQFF. The CDR3 bases are TGTGCCAGCAGCTTGGGACTAGCCTACAATGAGCAGTTCTTC.

This clone has a single count. This chain connects TRBV18 to TRBJ1-3; a possible D gene is TRBD1 (5 bases). The CDR3 extends over 13 amino acids. Trimming took off 2 bases at V and 7 bases at J, with 9 bases between the two ends. CDR1 and CDR2 from the germline V gene are KGHSH and LQKENI. CDR3 nucleotides: TGTGCCAGCTCACCAAGGGGAGGGAACACCATATATTTT. This sequence encodes CASSPRGGNTIYF.

This chain connects TRBV5-1 to TRBJ1-4; 8 bases are shared with TRBD1. V dropped 4 bases and J dropped 8; count of bases not matched to a gene: 10. The germline V gene encodes CDR1 SGHRS and CDR2 YFSETQ. This CDR3 region has 15 residues. The CDR3 reads CASSGGQGFWEKLFF. For the CDR3, the DNA is TGCGCCAGCAGCGGCGGACAGGGATTCTGGGAAAAACTGTTTTTT.

V and J are TRBV7-9 and TRBJ1-5; 11 positions agree with TRBD1. The junction had 7 bases not matched to a gene; V was cut back by 5 bases and J by 4 bases. The germline gives CDR1 SEHNR, CDR2 FQNEAQ (reference sequence). The CDR3 is 16 amino acids. The CDR3 nucleotides are TGTGCCAGCAGCATCACCGGGACAGGGGGTAATCAGCCCCAGCATTTT. It specifies CASSITGTGGNQPQHF.

This clone has more than one count but fewer than ten. The chain couples TRBV30 to TRBJ1-1, with D possibly TRBD1 on 6 matching bases. In germline, CDR1 is GTSNPN, CDR2 SVGIG (reference sequence). CDR3 size: 13 residues. V shed 5 bases and J shed 1 base, with 11 bases lying between them. CDR3 protein: CAWVGQPNTEAFF. DNA for the CDR3: TGTGCCTGGGTCGGACAGCCGAACACTGAAGCTTTCTTT.

This clone has only one observation. The chain couples TRBV7-9 to TRBJ1-2; D not certain. The CDR3 length is 14 residues. Germline V gives CDR1 SEHNR, CDR2 FQNEAQ (reference sequence). Trimming took 1 base from V and 4 from J, leaving 10 bases between them. CDR3 region: CASSLEAERYGYTF. The CDR3 DNA follows: TGTGCCAGCAGCTTAGAAGCCGAACGCTATGGCTACACCTTC.

The chain couples TRBV11-2 to TRBJ1-1, with TRBD1 identical over 7 bases. Trimming cost V 5 bases and J 5 bases; bases outside gene matches: 8. This CDR3 is built from 14 residues. Germline V gene data show CDR1 as SGHAT and CDR2 as FQNNGV. The CDR3 is CASSSQQGETEAFF. The DNA of the CDR3 is TGTGCCAGCAGCAGCCAGCAGGGGGAGACTGAAGCTTTCTTT.

This clone was recorded once. The rearrangement joins TRBV19 to TRBJ1-5, with D uncertain. The CDR3 contains 14 residues. CDR1 and CDR2 (germline): LNHDA, SQIVND (reference sequence). The V end was cut by 2 bases, the J end by 4 bases, with 9 bases between. As DNA, the CDR3 is TGTGCCAGTAGTATACGGGGAGGAAATCAGCCCCAGCATTTT. Translated, it gives CASSIRGGNQPQHF.

The J gene is TRBJ1-5, the V gene TRBV18, with D perhaps TRBD1 (5 bases). Germline CDR1 is KGHSH and CDR2 is LQKENI. Deletions cut 3 bases from V and 7 bases from J, with 10 bases between. The length of the CDR3 is 13 residues. The DNA for the CDR3 is TGTGCCAGCTCACCTGGAGGGGTCCAGCCCCAGCATTTT. It specifies CASSPGGVQPQHF.